These 18 T cell receptor beta chains came from one sample sequenced in a study of neurological immune-mediated disorders. Each CDR3 protein is one row after TCRdb ran MiXCR on the 5' RACE reads. This sample has 95,000 or so distinct CDR3 sequences; around 3.3% occur once, and the top ten carry around 5.5%. The sequencing input was PBMCs. The receptor source for this set is a woman younger than 35 with multiple sclerosis.

The chain's CDR3 is CASSLRILRANEQFF. Written as DNA, the CDR3 is TGTGCCAGCAGCTTAAGGATTCTGAGAGCCAATGAGCAGTTCTTC. The chain recombines TRBV7-2 with TRBJ2-1, with D hard to call. This CDR3 has 15 residues. Germline CDR1 and CDR2: SGHTA and FQGNSA. V was clipped by 2 bases and J by 6 bases, with 14 bases between them.

This clonotype was counted at least ten times. CDR3 region: CSARTSSSYEQYF. The CDR3 DNA reads TGCAGTGCTAGGACCAGCAGCTCCTACGAGCAGTACTTC. V usage is TRBV20-1 and J usage is TRBJ2-7; D is ambiguous. There are 13 residues in the CDR3. Germline V gene lookup returns CDR1 DFQATT and CDR2 SNEGSKA (reference sequence). With 3 bases removed from V and 0 bases from J, the gap between germline ends came to 9 bases.

The table lists this clonotype with many counts. This rearrangement joins TRBV6-5 to TRBJ2-2; possible D gene TRBD2, 6 bases. The CDR3 is made up of 15 amino acids. V was pared by 7 bases and J by 0 bases, with 12 bases between. Germline CDR1 and CDR2: MNHEY and SVGAGI. The CDR3 DNA reads TGTGCCAGCACCCTCGGAGGGGCGAACACCGGGGAGCTGTTTTTT. Its protein product is CASTLGGANTGELFF.

In this sample, this clonotype turned up many times. The chain carries TRBV7-9 and TRBJ1-6; tentatively, D is TRBD1 (6 bases). V lost 4 bases, J lost 8 bases, and 9 bases lay in between. Germline CDR1 is SEHNR and CDR2 is FQNEAQ (reference sequence). The CDR3 loop spans 13 amino acids. The CDR3 DNA reads TGTGCCAGCAGCTCCGGACAGCATTCACCCCTCCACTTT. Amino acid sequence: CASSSGQHSPLHF.

This clonotype was observed at least ten times. The gene calls are TRBV12-3 or TRBV12-4 and TRBJ1-3; D gene uncertain. The CDR3 has 14 residues. Trimming removed 7 bases at V and 0 bases at J, with 10 bases between. This CDR3 reads CASKGTFSGNTIYF. CDR3 DNA: TGTGCCAGCAAGGGCACCTTCTCTGGAAACACCATATATTTT.

This clonotype was seen repeatedly, ten times or more. Germline is not matched at one junction end, which may reflect a read error. The rearrangement joins TRBV12-3 or TRBV12-4 to TRBJ1-1, with unresolved D. The CDR3 length is 13 residues. CDR3 coding DNA: TGTGCCAGCAGTGACCGTCCCGGATACGTTACGCGGTTT. Its protein product is CASSDRPGYVTRF.

This clonotype was observed many times. The chain carries TRBV29-1 and TRBJ2-7, with TRBD1 identical over 9 bases. V trimming: 3 bases; J trimming: 3 bases; junction bases outside the gene matches: 3. The CDR3 spans 13 residues. Germline assignment: CDR1 SQVTM and CDR2 ANQGSEA. This chain's CDR3 is CSVDKGQGYEQYF. Here the CDR3 DNA reads TGCAGCGTTGACAAGGGACAGGGCTACGAGCAGTACTTC.

This clonotype was detected ten times or more. The V gene is TRBV18, the J gene TRBJ1-4, with D possibly TRBD1 on 5 matching bases. Germline values: CDR1 KGHSH, CDR2 LQKENI. The CDR3 covers 15 residues. V lost 0 bases to trimming and J lost 7 bases, with 12 bases between them. Here the CDR3 reads CASSPPGPRGEKLFF. The CDR3 coding sequence is TGTGCCAGCTCACCACCGGGGCCCCGGGGTGAAAAACTGTTTTTT.

This clonotype was detected ten times or more. The chain has TRBV6-5 and TRBJ2-7; possibly TRBD2 for D (6 bases). V was trimmed by 2 bases and J by 2 bases, leaving 13 bases between them. Germline values: CDR1 MNHEY, CDR2 SVGAGI. CDR3 length equals 15 residues. The chain's CDR3 is CASSYGLAPTYEQYF. CDR3 bases: TGTGCCAGCAGTTACGGGCTAGCGCCAACCTACGAGCAGTACTTC.

In this sample, this clonotype turned up many times. J is TRBJ2-5 and V is TRBV29-1; D may match TRBD1 or TRBD2 (5 bases each). CDR3 length: 14 amino acids. Germline-derived CDR1 and CDR2 are SQVTM and ANQGSEA. The V end lost 3 bases, the J end lost 4 bases, and 15 bases lay between the germline ends. The CDR3 here is CSVDPGTVGETQYF. CDR3 bases: TGCAGCGTTGATCCCGGGACGGTCGGAGAGACCCAGTACTTC.

This clonotype was seen at least ten times. The V call is TRBV5-5, the J call TRBJ2-7; the match to TRBD1 covers 7 bases. Losses at the gene ends were 0 bases for V and 12 bases for J; bases not matched to a gene: 15. This CDR3 has 15 residues. CDR1 and CDR2 (germline): SGHKS, YYEKEE (reference sequence). CDR3 protein: CASSLEATGLARGYF. As DNA, the CDR3 is TGTGCCAGCAGCTTGGAGGCGACAGGGCTCGCGAGGGGGTACTTC.

The chain uses TRBV2 and TRBJ2-7, with D uncertain. V lost 7 bases to trimming and J lost 4 bases, with 20 bases between them. This CDR3 contains 15 residues. Germline CDR1 reads SNHLY; CDR2 reads FYNNEI. For the CDR3, the DNA is TGTGCCAGCATAAACCACGCAGGTGGGCATTACGAGCAGTACTTC. Protein product: CASINHAGGHYEQYF. Looking up the rest from reference TRBV2 and TRBJ2-7 gives the full variable domain: EPEVTQTPSHQVTQMGQEVILRCVPISNHLYFYWYRQILGQKVEFLVSFYNNEISEKSEIFDDQFSVERPDGSNFTLKIRSTKLEDSAMYFCASINHAGGHYEQYFGPGTRLTVT.

With regard to this clonotype: A much larger clone lies one base from this, so it may be a read error. The chain couples TRBV20-1 to TRBJ2-4; D is perhaps TRBD2 (5 bases). The CDR3 loop spans 13 amino acids. V lost 7 bases and J lost 2, with 12 bases in between. Germline V gives CDR1 DFQATT, CDR2 SNEGSKA (reference sequence). The CDR3 protein is CSDASGSKNIQYF. The DNA for the CDR3 is TGCAGTGATGCCTCGGGGTCCAAAAACATTCAGTACTTC.

This clonotype was observed at least ten times. V gene TRBV7-9 combines with J gene TRBJ2-1; maybe TRBD2 (7 bases). Trimming cost V 0 bases and J 3 bases, with 18 bases left between them. The CDR3 covers 18 residues. The V gene's germline CDR1 is SEHNR and CDR2 FQNEAQ (reference sequence). CDR3 in DNA: TGTGCCAGCAGCTTAGCCGGGGGGCTAGCGGCCTACTACAATGAGCAGTTCTTC. This encodes CASSLAGGLAAYYNEQFF.

This clonotype was seen at least ten times. The chain couples TRBV2 to TRBJ2-3, with D hard to call. V was clipped by 4 bases and J by 1 base, with 12 bases between them. Germline V gene sequence: CDR1 SNHLY, CDR2 FYNNEI. The CDR3 loop spans 15 amino acids. The chain's CDR3 is CASSAPILGTDTQYF. In nucleotides, the CDR3 is TGTGCCAGCAGTGCTCCGATTTTGGGCACAGATACGCAGTATTTT.

This clonotype was seen repeatedly, ten times or more. V gene TRBV6-5 combines with J gene TRBJ1-2; the D gene is possibly TRBD1 (6 bases). V was shortened by 9 bases and J by 4 bases, with 9 bases between the two germline ends. Germline V gene lookup returns CDR1 MNHEY and CDR2 SVGAGI. CDR3 size: 11 residues. CDR3 loop: CASTGIYGYTF. CDR3 sequence (DNA): TGTGCCAGTACAGGGATCTATGGCTACACCTTC.

This clonotype has a count of ten or more. This chain joins TRBV5-1 and TRBJ1-1, with TRBD1 matching 9 bases. Germline CDR1 and CDR2: SGHRS and YFSETQ. This CDR3 has 17 residues. The ends lost 4 bases at V and 4 bases at J; junction bases unmatched: 14. CDR3 residues: CASSAGQGKGSGTEAFF. The CDR3 DNA is TGCGCCAGCAGCGCTGGACAGGGGAAGGGTTCGGGCACTGAAGCTTTCTTT.

This clonotype occurred many times. The V call is TRBV28, the J call TRBJ1-1; the D gene is possibly TRBD1 (5 bases). Trimming shortened V by 7 bases and J by 3 bases, and 9 bases separated the two germline ends. Germline V gives CDR1 MDHEN, CDR2 SYDVKM. The CDR3 loop spans 12 amino acids. The chain's CDR3 is CASKEGDTEAFF. DNA for the CDR3: TGTGCCAGCAAGGAAGGGGACACTGAAGCTTTCTTT.